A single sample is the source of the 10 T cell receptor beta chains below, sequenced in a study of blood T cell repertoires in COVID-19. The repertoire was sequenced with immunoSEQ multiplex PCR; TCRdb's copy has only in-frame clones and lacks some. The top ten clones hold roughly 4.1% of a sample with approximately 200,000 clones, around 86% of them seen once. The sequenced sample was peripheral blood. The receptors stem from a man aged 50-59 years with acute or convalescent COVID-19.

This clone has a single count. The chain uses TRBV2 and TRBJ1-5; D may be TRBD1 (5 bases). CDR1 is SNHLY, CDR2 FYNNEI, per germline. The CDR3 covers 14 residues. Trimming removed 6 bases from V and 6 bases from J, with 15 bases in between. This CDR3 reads CASRTREVSQPQHF. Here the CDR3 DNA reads TGTGCCAGCAGGACCAGGGAGGTTAGTCAGCCCCAGCATTTT.

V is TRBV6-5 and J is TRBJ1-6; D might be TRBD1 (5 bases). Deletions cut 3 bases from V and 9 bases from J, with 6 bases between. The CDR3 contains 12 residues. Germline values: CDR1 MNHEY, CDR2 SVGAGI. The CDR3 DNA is TGTGCCAGCAGTTATCAGGGTTCACCCCTCCACTTT. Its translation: CASSYQGSPLHF.

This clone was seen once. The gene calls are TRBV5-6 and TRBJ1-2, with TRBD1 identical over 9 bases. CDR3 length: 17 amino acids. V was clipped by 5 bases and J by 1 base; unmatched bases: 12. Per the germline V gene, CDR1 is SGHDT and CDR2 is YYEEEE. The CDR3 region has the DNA TGTGCCAGCAGTCGGACAGGGGCGCGCGGGTATAACTATGGCTACACCTTC. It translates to CASSRTGARGYNYGYTF.

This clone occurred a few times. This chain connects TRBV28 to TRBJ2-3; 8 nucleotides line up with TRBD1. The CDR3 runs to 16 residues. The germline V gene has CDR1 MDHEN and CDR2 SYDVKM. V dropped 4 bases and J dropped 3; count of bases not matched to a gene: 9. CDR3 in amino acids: CASSSPDRDGTDTQYF. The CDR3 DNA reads TGTGCCAGCAGTTCCCCGGACAGGGATGGTACAGATACGCAGTATTTT.

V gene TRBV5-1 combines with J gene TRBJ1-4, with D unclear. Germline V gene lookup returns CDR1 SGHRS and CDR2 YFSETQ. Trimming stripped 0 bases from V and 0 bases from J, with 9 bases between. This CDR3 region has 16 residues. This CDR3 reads CASSLGHATTNEKLFF. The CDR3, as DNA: TGCGCCAGCAGCTTGGGACACGCTACAACTAATGAAAAACTGTTTTTT.

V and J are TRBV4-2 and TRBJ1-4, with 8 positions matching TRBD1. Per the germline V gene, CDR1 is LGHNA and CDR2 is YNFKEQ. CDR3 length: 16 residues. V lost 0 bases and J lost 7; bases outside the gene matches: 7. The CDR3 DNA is TGTGCCAGCAGCCAAGATTCCCAGGGGGCAGGTGAAAAACTGTTTTTT. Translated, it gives CASSQDSQGAGEKLFF.

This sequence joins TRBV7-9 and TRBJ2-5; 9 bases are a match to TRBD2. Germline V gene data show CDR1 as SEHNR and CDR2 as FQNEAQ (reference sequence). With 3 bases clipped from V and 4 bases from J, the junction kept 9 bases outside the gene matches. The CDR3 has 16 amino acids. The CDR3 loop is CASSLGSGGAGETQYF. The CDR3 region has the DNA TGTGCCAGCAGCTTGGGTAGCGGGGGAGCGGGAGAGACCCAGTACTTC.

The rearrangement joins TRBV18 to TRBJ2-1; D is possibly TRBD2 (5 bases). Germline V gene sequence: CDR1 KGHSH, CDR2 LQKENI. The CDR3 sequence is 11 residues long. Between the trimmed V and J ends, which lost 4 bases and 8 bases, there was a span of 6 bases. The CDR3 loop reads CASSRGDEQFF. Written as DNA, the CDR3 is TGTGCCAGCTCACGGGGAGATGAGCAGTTCTTC.

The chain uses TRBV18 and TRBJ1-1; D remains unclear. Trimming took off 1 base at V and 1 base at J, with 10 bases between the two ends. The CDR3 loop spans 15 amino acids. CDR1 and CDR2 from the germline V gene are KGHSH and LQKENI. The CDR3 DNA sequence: TGTGCCAGCTCACCACGGGAGGCGGCGAACACTGAAGCTTTCTTT. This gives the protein CASSPREAANTEAFF.

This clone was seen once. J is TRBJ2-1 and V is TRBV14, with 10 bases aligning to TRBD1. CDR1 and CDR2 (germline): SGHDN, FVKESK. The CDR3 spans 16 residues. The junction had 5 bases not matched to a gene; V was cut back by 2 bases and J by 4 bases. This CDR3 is CASSQHGTGVYNEQFF. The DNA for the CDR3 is TGTGCCAGCAGCCAACACGGGACAGGGGTGTACAATGAGCAGTTCTTC.